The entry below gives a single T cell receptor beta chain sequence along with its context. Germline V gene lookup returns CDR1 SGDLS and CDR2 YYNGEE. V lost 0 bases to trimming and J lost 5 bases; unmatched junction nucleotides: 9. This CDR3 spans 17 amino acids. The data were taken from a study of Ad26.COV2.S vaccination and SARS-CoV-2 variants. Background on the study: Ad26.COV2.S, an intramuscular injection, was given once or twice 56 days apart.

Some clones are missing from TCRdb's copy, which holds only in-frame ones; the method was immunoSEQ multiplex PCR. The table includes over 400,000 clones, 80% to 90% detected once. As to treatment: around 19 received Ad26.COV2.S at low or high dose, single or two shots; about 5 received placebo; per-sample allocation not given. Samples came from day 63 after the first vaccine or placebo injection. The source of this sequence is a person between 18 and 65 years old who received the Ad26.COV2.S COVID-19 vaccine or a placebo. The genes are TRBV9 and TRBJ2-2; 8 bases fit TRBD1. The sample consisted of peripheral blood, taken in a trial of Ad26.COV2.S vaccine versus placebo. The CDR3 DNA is TGTGCCAGCAGCGTAGGTGACAGGGGTAGATGGACCGGGGAGCTGTTTTTT. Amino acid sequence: CASSVGDRGRWTGELFF.